This record concerns one T cell receptor (beta chain) sequence. The antigen is not known. The sample is drawn from a study of CD8+ T cells in alopecia areata. Study conclusions and caveats: In blood and scalp, many expanded lesional clones persisted during tofacitinib.

V lost 0 bases to trimming and J lost 2 bases, with 10 bases between them. CDR3 size: 14 residues. Germline-derived CDR1 and CDR2 are GTSNPN and SVGIG (reference sequence). After isolation, RNA underwent reverse transcription to generate cDNA as the sequencing template. The repertoire was sequenced with immunoSEQ multiplex PCR; TCRdb's copy has only in-frame clones and lacks some. The table lists 180,000 or so clones, roughly 50% of them singletons. Specified treatment: oral pan-JAK inhibitor, 5-10 mg twice daily. Sorted populations comprised CD4+ and CD8+ T cells obtained from PBMCs. Material: CD4+ T cells sorted from blood, obtained at week 24, from a patient treated with tofacitinib. The chain uses TRBV30 and TRBJ1-1; unclear D gene. The receptor was derived from a human donor with alopecia areata. The CDR3 DNA sequence: TGTGCCTGGAGTGTACGTGGGATTAACACTGAAGCTTTCTTT. Residues: CAWSVRGINTEAFF.